These T cell receptor beta chains were read from a single sample in a study of CD8 T cells in ankylosing spondylitis. TCRdb recomputed calls from the 5' RACE reads with MiXCR, one row per CDR3 protein. The data show 300,000 to 350,000 distinct CDR3 sequences, about 15% seen once. The sequencing sample was made of blood, either unsorted or a sorted T cell fraction (not recorded which). The receptor set was obtained from a male donor with ankylosing spondylitis or in good health (not recorded which). CDR3s leave out the opening cysteine and the closing phenylalanine or tryptophan.

TRBV5-1	TRBJ1-4	ASSQGRGPAVEKLF
TRBV10-3	TRBJ2-2	AISGDLYTGELF
TRBV12-3/TRBV12-4	TRBJ2-3	ASSRGLAGTTDTQY
TRBV7-9	TRBJ1-3	ASSLVGDTIY
TRBV7-9	TRBJ2-1	ASTDSGIAGKNEQF
TRBV29-1	TRBJ2-1	SVKGREMPYNEQF
TRBV3-1	TRBJ2-2	ATRFANTGELF
TRBV3-1	TRBJ2-5	ASSQGLLANSEETQY
TRBV24-1	TRBJ2-2	ATSDLSGTGELF
TRBV7-8	TRBJ1-1	ASSINRVNTEAF
TRBV12-3/TRBV12-4	TRBJ2-7	ASSLNRGQDYEQY
TRBV5-1	TRBJ1-1	ASRPGAQVSEAF
TRBV6-5	TRBJ2-7	ASSYRDRLGEQY
TRBV20-1	TRBJ1-1	SASYRVTNTEAF
TRBV11-2	TRBJ2-1	ASSLGAGVGSEQF
TRBV6-6	TRBJ1-1	ASRQHGNTEAF
TRBV4-1	TRBJ2-1	ASSQEPGREWNEQF
TRBV12-3/TRBV12-4	TRBJ2-1	ASSPQGSQAEQF
TRBV4-1	TRBJ1-2	ASSQEQFSYGYT
TRBV7-9	TRBJ2-5	ASSSRPKHAPQETQY
TRBV29-1	TRBJ1-1	SVGTGGTEAF
TRBV6-1	TRBJ2-7	ASTGSSYEQY
TRBV7-9	TRBJ2-5	ASSFGGRQETQY
TRBV27	TRBJ1-2	ASSLSAERDYGYT